The clone carrying this T cell receptor (beta chain) was detected ten times or more. The data stem from a study of metastatic and nonmetastatic thyroid tumors. All patients were treatment-naive before thyroid surgery. Original processing methods: What underpinned the distant-metastasis classifier for papillary thyroid cancer was the set of CDR3 differences across clinicopathological groups. TCRdb re-clonotyped the PCR reads via MiXCR. The V and J calls shown here were made by TCRdb, not taken from the authors' results. The data contain about 89,000 clones, around an eighth of them singletons. This CDR3 is built from 16 residues. V dropped 1 base and J dropped 6; count of bases not matched to a gene: 7. The V gene's germline CDR1 is LNHNV and CDR2 YYDKDF (reference sequence).

What was sequenced was tumor tissue. This chain links TRBV15 with TRBJ1-4; 8 nucleotides align to TRBD1. The sequence came from a female donor with papillary thyroid cancer or a benign thyroid nodule (not recorded which). Some clones in this sample may be carry-over from other donors' samples. CDR3 protein: CATSRAVTGGDEKLFF. The CDR3 region has the DNA TGTGCCACCAGCAGAGCGGTTACAGGGGGTGATGAAAAACTGTTTTTT.